This TCR beta chain derives from a study of T cell responses to AZD1222 COVID-19 vaccine. Points from the study as a whole: Dominant at 160-218 and 743-854, vaccine-associated CD4 TCRs also spanned spike.

About this clone: The antigen remains undetermined.

The CDR3 consists of 16 residues. Trimming took off 1 base at V and 6 bases at J, with 16 bases between the two ends. Germline assignment: CDR1 KGHSH and CDR2 LQKENI. Here immunoSEQ multiplex PCR was the method, and the copy in TCRdb shows in-frame clones only, minus some. Of more than 120,000 clones listed, around 90% are singletons. The material was peripheral blood, obtained 28 days after the second dose of the MenACWY control vaccine. J is TRBJ2-1 and V is TRBV18; tentatively, D is TRBD2 (5 bases). The receptor was isolated from an adult who received the MenACWY meningococcal vaccine as a control. CDR3 DNA: TGTGCCAGCTCACCACAATGGCGAGGGTGGAGCAATGAGCAGTTCTTC. It yields the protein CASSPQWRGWSNEQFF.